The source of this TCR beta chain is a study of blood T cell repertoires in COVID-19. Overall study: T cells, B-cell-depleted T cells, or PBMCs provided the cDNA or gDNA that served as material.

Per the study methods: Cell counts per sample came from amplifying reference gene primers. Assay used: immunoSEQ multiplex PCR; TCRdb lists only in-frame clones, some missing. That table supplies the V and J calls and clone size; D and trimming were determined from the DNA. The sample carries about 240,000 clones, around four fifths recorded once. J was trimmed by 1 base and V by 5 bases; bases with no gene match: 11. CDR3 length: 17 amino acids. The germline V gene has CDR1 SEHNR and CDR2 FQNEAQ (reference sequence). Sequenced: peripheral blood. The V gene is TRBV7-9, the J gene TRBJ1-2; 9 nucleotides line up with TRBD1. The source is a woman aged 55-69 years with active or convalescent COVID-19. The CDR3 is CASSRWTGDTLNYGYTF. In nucleotides, the CDR3 is TGTGCCAGCAGCCGGTGGACAGGGGATACCCTTAACTATGGCTACACCTTC.